These 15 T cell receptor beta chains were all obtained from the same sample, sequenced in a study of tumor-infiltrating lymphocytes in oesophageal squamous cell carcinoma. TCRdb processed the PCR reads anew with MiXCR; each CDR3 protein has one entry. In the table there are about 11,000 distinct CDR3 sequences, around half of which are singletons. Sequenced input: esophageal tumor tissue. The source is a female donor with esophageal squamous cell carcinoma.

This clonotype rates as medium-sized. A much larger clone lies one base from this, so it may be a read error. The J gene is TRBJ2-7, the V gene TRBV7-2; 12 nucleotides match TRBD2. The germline CDR1 and CDR2 sequences are SGHTA and FQGNSA. This CDR3 has 21 amino acids. V lost 4 bases and J lost 7; bases outside the gene matches: 26. The CDR3 nucleotides read TGTGCCAGCAGCTCAACAAGTCGACTAGCGGGAGTACGGTTGTGGGACAATGAGCAGTACTTC. Translation: CASSSTSRLAGVRLWDNEQYF.

The chain uses TRBV7-9 and TRBJ2-2, with D possibly called TRBD1 or TRBD2 (5 bases each). The germline gives CDR1 SEHNR, CDR2 FQNEAQ (reference sequence). V dropped 6 bases and J dropped 1 base, with 15 bases sitting between them. The CDR3 totals 16 residues. CDR3 coding DNA: TGTGCCAGCAGTCCCGGCCGGGGCTTGAACACCGGGGAGCTGTTTTTT. Its protein product is CASSPGRGLNTGELFF.

This clonotype was seen a handful of times. The chain recombines TRBV7-9 with TRBJ2-6; D possibly corresponds to TRBD2 (8 bases). This CDR3 spans 17 amino acids. Trimming removed 5 bases at V and 3 bases at J, with 17 bases between. CDR1 is SEHNR and CDR2 is FQNEAQ in the germline V gene (reference sequence). CDR3 DNA sequence: TGTGCCAGCAGCCGACAGGGACTAGGGCTTGGGGCCAACGTCCTGACTTTC. Protein: CASSRQGLGLGANVLTF. The variable domain in full, completed from reference TRBV7-9 and TRBJ2-6, reads DTGVSQNPRHKITKRGQNVTFRCDPISEHNRLYWYRQTLGQGPEFLTYFQNEAQLEKSRLLSDRFSAERPKGSFSTLEIQRTEQGDSAMYLCASSRQGLGLGANVLTFGAGSRLTVL.

The rearrangement links TRBV7-9 to TRBJ1-1; TRBD1 aligns across 7 bases. Germline V gives CDR1 SEHNR, CDR2 FQNEAQ (reference sequence). V was pared by 6 bases and J by 3 bases, with 10 bases of the junction left unmatched. The CDR3 has 15 amino acids. As DNA, the CDR3 is TGTGCCAGCAGGCCAAGACAGGGAGGCGACACTGAAGCTTTCTTT. It encodes CASRPRQGGDTEAFF.

The table lists this clonotype with a few counts. The V gene is TRBV9, the J gene TRBJ2-7, with TRBD2 identical over 10 bases. The DNA end favors TRBJ2-1, so the J call may be wrong. The CDR3 sequence is 15 residues long. Germline assignment: CDR1 SGDLS and CDR2 YYNGEE. Written as DNA, the CDR3 is TGTGCCAGCAGCGTCCCTAGCGGGGGAGGGGATGAGCAGTTCTTC. Translated, it gives CASSVPSGGGDEQFF.

CDR3 nucleotides: TGCGCCAGCAGCCGAGGAGGTTCCTACAATGAGCAGTTCTTC. This translates into CASSRGGSYNEQFF. The V and J genes are TRBV4-1 and TRBJ2-1, with D perhaps TRBD2 (5 bases). The CDR3 is made up of 14 amino acids. Germline V gene data show CDR1 as MGHRA and CDR2 as YSYEKL. V was cut by 4 bases and J by 1 base, with 8 bases left in between.

V gene TRBV2 combines with J gene TRBJ2-4; D perhaps matches TRBD2 (5 bases). The J call is uncertain, as TRBJ2-1 better fits the DNA end. Per germline, CDR1 SNHLY and CDR2 FYNNEI. This CDR3 is built from 15 residues. CDR3 DNA: TGTGCCAGCACGTTTATTGAGCGGTCCTACAATGAGCAGTTCTTC. Its translation is CASTFIERSYNEQFF.

Within the sample, this clonotype is large. The chain links TRBV7-6 to TRBJ2-5; the match to TRBD2 covers 8 bases. Germline CDR1 SGHVS, CDR2 FNYEAQ. This CDR3 contains 16 residues. With 5 bases clipped from V and 1 base from J, the junction kept 9 bases outside the gene matches. The CDR3 loop is CASSLLAGRSQETQYF. In nucleotides, the CDR3 is TGTGCCAGCAGCCTCTTAGCGGGGCGCTCCCAAGAGACCCAGTACTTC. Full variable domain (missing parts from reference TRBV7-6 and TRBJ2-5): GAGVSQSPRYKVTKRGQDVALRCDPISGHVSLYWYRQALGQGPEFLTYFNYEAQQDKSGLPNDRFSAERPEGSISTLTIQRTEQRDSAMYRCASSLLAGRSQETQYFGPGTRLLVL.

This clonotype was detected many times. The chain uses TRBV11-3 and TRBJ2-1, with D maybe TRBD2 (6 bases). This CDR3 contains 15 residues. CDR1 and CDR2 (germline): SGHNT, YENEEA. V was shortened by 5 bases and J by 0 bases, with 11 bases between the two germline ends. The CDR3 here is CASSRLGSSYNEQFF. The CDR3 DNA sequence: TGTGCCAGCAGCCGACTAGGGAGCTCCTACAATGAGCAGTTCTTC.

This clonotype was seen more than once but under ten times. The V gene is TRBV20-1, the J gene TRBJ2-1, with 10 bases aligning to TRBD2. Germline loops: CDR1 DFQATT, CDR2 SNEGSKA (reference sequence). The V gene end was trimmed by 8 bases and the J gene end by 6 bases; junction bases not matched to a gene: 7. The CDR3 spans 13 residues. The CDR3 is CSFSQRGGNEQFF. CDR3 DNA: TGCAGTTTCTCACAGCGGGGGGGCAATGAGCAGTTCTTC.

V gene TRBV5-1 combines with J gene TRBJ2-3; perhaps TRBD1 as D (6 bases). V was trimmed by 5 bases and J by 0 bases, leaving 16 bases between them. The germline V gene has CDR1 SGHRS and CDR2 YFSETQ. The CDR3 is made up of 16 amino acids. The CDR3 here is CASRSIGTQSTDTQYF. The CDR3 nucleotides read TGCGCCAGCAGGTCAATCGGGACACAGAGCACAGATACGCAGTATTTT.

At least ten counts were recorded for this clonotype. The chain combines TRBV7-2 with TRBJ2-3, with TRBD2 matching over 8 bases. The last part of the DNA fits TRBJ2-7 better; the J call may be wrong. The CDR3 length is 14 residues. The germline V gene encodes CDR1 SGHTA and CDR2 FQGNSA. The CDR3: CASSLQAGANEQYF. CDR3 coding DNA: TGTGCCAGCAGCCTCCAAGCGGGGGCCAATGAGCAGTACTTC.

This clonotype was detected ten times or more. A read error may explain this, as a much larger clone is one base away. The chain links TRBV7-3 to TRBJ2-7; 9 bases fit TRBD2. Germline trimming cut 3 bases from V and 7 bases from J; bases unmatched to any gene: 10. Germline CDR1 is SGHTA and CDR2 is FQGTGA. There are 15 residues in the CDR3. CDR3 DNA: TGTGCCAGCAGCTTGGAGAGCGGGGGGCCTTCAGAGCAGTACTTC. As protein: CASSLESGGPSEQYF. Full variable domain (outside the CDR3, taken from reference TRBV7-3 and TRBJ2-7): GAGVSQTPSNKVTEKGKYVELRCDPISGHTALYWYRQSLGQGPEFLIYFQGTGAADDSGLPNDRFFAVRPEGSVSTLKIQRTERGDSAVYLCASSLESGGPSEQYFGPGTRLTVT.

This clonotype has more than one count but fewer than ten. Since a much larger clone is just one base distant, this may be a read error. V usage is TRBV12-3 or TRBV12-4 and J usage is TRBJ2-1; 8 nucleotides agree with TRBD1. The tail of the sequence fits TRBJ2-7 better, so the J call may be wrong. This CDR3 spans 16 amino acids. The chain's CDR3 is CASSLIVTGAYNEQYF. The CDR3, as DNA: TGTGCCAGCAGTTTAATAGTGACAGGGGCCTACAATGAGCAGTACTTC.

This clonotype was picked up one time. CDR3 amino acids: CSARDGLNEKLFF. CDR3 DNA sequence: TGCAGTGCTAGGGACGGATTAAATGAAAAACTGTTTTTT. The rearrangement uses TRBV20-1 and TRBJ1-4; D remains unclear. The CDR3 totals 13 residues. V dropped 3 bases and J dropped 5 bases, with 10 bases sitting between them. The germline V gene has CDR1 DFQATT and CDR2 SNEGSKA (reference sequence).